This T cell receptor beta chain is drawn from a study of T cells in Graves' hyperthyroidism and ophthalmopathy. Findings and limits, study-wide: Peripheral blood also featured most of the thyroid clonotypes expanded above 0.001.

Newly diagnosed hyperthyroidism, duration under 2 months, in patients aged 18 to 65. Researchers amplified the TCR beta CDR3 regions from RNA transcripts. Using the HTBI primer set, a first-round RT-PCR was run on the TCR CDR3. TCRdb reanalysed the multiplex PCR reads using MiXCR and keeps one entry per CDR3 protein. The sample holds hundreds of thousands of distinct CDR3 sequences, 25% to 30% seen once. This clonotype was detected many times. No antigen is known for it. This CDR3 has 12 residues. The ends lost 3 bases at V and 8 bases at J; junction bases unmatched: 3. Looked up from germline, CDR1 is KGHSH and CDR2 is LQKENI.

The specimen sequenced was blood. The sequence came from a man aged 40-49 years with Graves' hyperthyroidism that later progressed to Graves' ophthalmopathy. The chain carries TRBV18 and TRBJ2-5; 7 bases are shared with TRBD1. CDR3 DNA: TGTGCCAGCTCACCCGACAGGGCAACCCAGTACTTC. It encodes CASSPDRATQYF.